These 20 T cell receptor beta chains were sequenced from one sample in a study of PD-L1 blockade in urothelial cancer. Only in-frame clones appear in the TCRdb table, and some are missing; sequencing was by immunoSEQ multiplex PCR. The sample contains about 50,000 clones, around 90% of which appear only once. Specimen: PBMCs, collected around atezolizumab (anti-PD-L1) treatment. The origin of the receptors is a man between 60 and 75 years old with urothelial cancer.

The chain has TRBV20-1 and TRBJ2-3; TRBD2 matches 9 bases. The CDR3 totals 11 residues. Germline CDR1 reads DFQATT; CDR2 reads SNEGSKA (reference sequence). V dropped 4 bases and J dropped 13; count of bases not matched to a gene: 6. CDR3 in DNA: TGCAGTGCTACGGGACTAGCCAGAGAGTATTTT. It encodes CSATGLAREYF.

V usage is TRBV4-1 and J usage is TRBJ2-2; TRBD1 matches 7 bases. The CDR3 has 15 residues. The J segment lost 0 bases and the V segment lost 4 bases, leaving 2 bases of the junction unmatched. CDR1 and CDR2 (germline): MGHRA, YSYEKL. The CDR3 nucleotides read TGCGCCAGCAGCCGGGACAGCGCGAACACCGGGGAGCTGTTTTTT. The encoded protein is CASSRDSANTGELFF.

The chain has TRBV19 and TRBJ1-1; D perhaps matches TRBD1 (5 bases). Per the germline V gene, CDR1 is LNHDA and CDR2 is SQIVND (reference sequence). CDR3 length: 14 residues. V was shortened by 5 bases and J by 1 base, with 11 bases between the two germline ends. The CDR3 region is CASSDRRGNTEAFF. Written as DNA, the CDR3 is TGTGCCAGTAGTGATAGAAGGGGGAACACTGAAGCTTTCTTT.

V usage is TRBV6-5 and J usage is TRBJ2-3, with 9 bases identical to TRBD1. This CDR3 contains 14 residues. V gave up 6 bases and J gave up 2 bases; unmatched junction bases: 3. Per the germline V gene, CDR1 is MNHEY and CDR2 is SVGAGI. The CDR3 is CASRRDRDTDTQYF. In DNA form, the CDR3 reads TGTGCCAGCAGACGGGACAGGGACACAGATACGCAGTATTTT.

The genes are TRBV2 and TRBJ2-3; TRBD2 might be the D (5 bases). Germline V gene lookup returns CDR1 SNHLY and CDR2 FYNNEI. The CDR3 spans 15 residues. Trimming shortened V by 7 bases and J by 1 base, and 15 bases separated the two germline ends. Here the CDR3 reads CASTPEAGRTDTQYF. For the CDR3, the DNA is TGTGCCAGCACCCCTGAGGCGGGCCGCACAGATACGCAGTATTTT.

This chain joins TRBV19 and TRBJ1-6, with 8 bases aligning to TRBD1. From germline, CDR1 is LNHDA and CDR2 SQIVND (reference sequence). The CDR3 spans 14 residues. Trimming took 5 bases from V and 5 from J; bases not matched to a gene: 2. The CDR3: CASSSDRDNSPLHF. In DNA, the CDR3 is TGTGCCAGTAGTTCGGACAGGGATAATTCACCCCTCCACTTT.

This CDR3 reads CASSEARRGEKLFF. In DNA form, the CDR3 reads TGTGCCAGCAGTGAAGCTCGGCGGGGGGAAAAACTGTTTTTT. This chain connects TRBV2 to TRBJ1-4; possible D gene TRBD1, 5 bases. Trimming removed 0 bases at V and 8 bases at J, with 10 bases between. Germline V gives CDR1 SNHLY, CDR2 FYNNEI. The CDR3 is 14 amino acids.

This rearrangement joins TRBV28 to TRBJ1-2; no clear D. The CDR3 spans 11 residues. Germline V lookup: CDR1 MDHEN, CDR2 SYDVKM. V lost 6 bases and J lost 1, with 3 bases in between. CDR3 nucleotide sequence: TGTGCCAGCAGCATTAACTATGGCTACACCTTC. This gives the protein CASSINYGYTF.

The V gene is TRBV18, the J gene TRBJ2-1, with 10 nucleotides matching TRBD2. There are 15 residues in the CDR3. CDR1 is KGHSH, CDR2 LQKENI, per germline. The ends lost 6 bases at V and 6 bases at J; junction bases unmatched: 8. CDR3 in DNA: TGTGCCAGCTCCCCCGGGACTAGCGCCGCCAATGAGCAGTTCTTC. Encoded protein: CASSPGTSAANEQFF.

This chain joins TRBV4-1 and TRBJ1-2; D is unclear. This CDR3 has 14 residues. Between the trimmed V and J ends, which lost 4 bases and 1 base, there was a span of 10 bases. Germline lookup yields CDR1 MGHRA and CDR2 YSYEKL. In DNA, the CDR3 is TGCGCCAGCAGCCGGGAGAACATTAACTATGGCTACACCTTC. Its translation is CASSRENINYGYTF.

This clone was recorded only once. This chain links TRBV4-2 with TRBJ2-7; 9 nucleotides agree with TRBD1. This CDR3 region has 17 residues. After removal of 0 bases from V and 2 bases from J, the junction contained 8 bases not matched to a gene. Germline V gene sequence: CDR1 LGHNA, CDR2 YNFKEQ. CDR3 DNA sequence: TGTGCCAGCAGCCAAGATCGGACAGGGGTCCTCCCCTACGAGCAGTACTTC. Translated: CASSQDRTGVLPYEQYF.

This clone appeared a single time. The chain links TRBV7-3 to TRBJ2-7, with a tentative D call TRBD2 (7 bases). Germline values: CDR1 SGHTA, CDR2 FQGTGA. Deletions cut 1 base from V and 2 bases from J, with 12 bases between. This CDR3 spans 15 amino acids. The CDR3 sequence is CASSLNGGGPYEQYF. Here the CDR3 DNA reads TGTGCCAGCAGCTTAAATGGCGGGGGCCCCTACGAGCAGTACTTC.

This chain uses TRBV11-3 with TRBJ1-1; no clear D. Germline V CDR1 and CDR2: SGHNT, YENEEA. This CDR3 has 12 residues. Trimming pared 0 bases from V and 11 bases from J, leaving 10 bases between. The CDR3 DNA sequence: TGTGCCAGCAGCTTAGAGACGGGATCGGCTTTCTTT. Protein sequence: CASSLETGSAFF.

The chain recombines TRBV5-6 with TRBJ2-7; 8 nucleotides align to TRBD2. The CDR3 extends over 15 amino acids. Germline V lookup: CDR1 SGHDT, CDR2 YYEEEE. J lost 2 bases, V lost 0 bases, and 4 bases had no gene match. CDR3 nucleotides: TGTGCCAGCAGCTTGGCAGGGCGGGGGGCCTACGAGCAGTACTTC. Translation: CASSLAGRGAYEQYF.

Only one count was recorded for this clone. The chain is built from TRBV21-1 and TRBJ2-7; TRBD1 is the table's D call, not checked against the DNA. TRBV21-1 is tagged as a pseudogene. The CDR3 is 14 amino acids. The CDR3 sequence: CASSKGNQSYEQYF. CDR3 sequence (DNA): TGTGCCAGCAGCAAAGGTAACCAGTCCTACGAGCAGTACTTC.

This chain joins TRBV20-1 and TRBJ2-3; 7 nucleotides line up with TRBD2. J gave up 5 bases and V 5 bases, and 1 base lay outside the gene matches. The CDR3 covers 11 residues. Germline loops: CDR1 DFQATT, CDR2 SNEGSKA (reference sequence). CDR3 region: CSAQREDTQYF. CDR3 nucleotides: TGCAGTGCTCAGCGGGAAGATACGCAGTATTTT.

This chain joins TRBV19 and TRBJ2-1, with 8 bases that match TRBD2. The CDR3 consists of 17 residues. The trim removed 5 bases at V and 0 bases at J, leaving 9 bases unmatched. CDR1 and CDR2 from the germline V gene are LNHDA and SQIVND (reference sequence). The DNA of the CDR3 is TGTGCCAGTAGTCGCCTAAGCGGGACTAGCTCCTACAATGAGCAGTTCTTC. It translates to CASSRLSGTSSYNEQFF.

The chain links TRBV5-5 to TRBJ2-7; maybe TRBD2 (5 bases). V lost 4 bases and J lost 1, with 9 bases in between. CDR1 and CDR2 (germline): SGHKS, YYEKEE (reference sequence). This CDR3 region has 13 residues. CDR3 coding DNA: TGTGCCAGCAGCCCGGGGATTTCCTACGAGCAGTACTTC. It specifies CASSPGISYEQYF.

The chain couples TRBV7-9 to TRBJ2-1, with D possibly matching TRBD1 (6 bases). V dropped 2 bases and J dropped 7 bases, with 12 bases sitting between them. Germline V lookup: CDR1 SEHNR, CDR2 FQNEAQ (reference sequence). The CDR3 has 14 amino acids. This chain's CDR3 is CASSLQGTENEQFF. The CDR3 DNA is TGTGCCAGCAGCTTACAGGGGACGGAGAATGAGCAGTTCTTC.

CDR3 nucleotides: TGTGCCAGCAGCCGACTAGGCGGTGAACAGTACTTC. It yields the protein CASSRLGGEQYF. This sequence joins TRBV7-2 and TRBJ2-5; D is possibly TRBD2 (6 bases). The CDR3 totals 12 residues. Trimming stripped 5 bases from V and 11 bases from J, with 15 bases between. CDR1 and CDR2 from the germline V gene are SGHTA and FQGNSA.